The clone carrying this TCR beta chain was detected ten times or more. This sample is drawn from a study of T cells in Graves' hyperthyroidism and ophthalmopathy. RNA transcripts gave rise to amplified TCR beta CDR3 regions. In the first-round RT-PCR of the TCR CDR3, the HTBI primer set was used. Each CDR3 protein is one row after TCRdb ran MiXCR on the multiplex PCR reads. This repertoire shows roughly 96,000 distinct CDR3 sequences, roughly 56% found once; its top ten account for around 29%. Lactation, pregnancy, other autoimmune disease or uncontrolled infection excluded patients. The sequenced sample consisted of blood. This receptor was identified in a woman between 35 and 50 years old with Graves' hyperthyroidism.

CDR3 protein: CSVDGGSEQYF. Here the CDR3 DNA reads TGCAGCGTTGACGGGGGCTCCGAGCAGTACTTC. J is TRBJ2-7 and V is TRBV29-1; D assignment may be TRBD1 or TRBD2 (6 bases each). The germline CDR1 and CDR2 sequences are SQVTM and ANQGSEA. The CDR3 runs 11 residues. V lost 3 bases and J lost 6, with 9 bases in between.